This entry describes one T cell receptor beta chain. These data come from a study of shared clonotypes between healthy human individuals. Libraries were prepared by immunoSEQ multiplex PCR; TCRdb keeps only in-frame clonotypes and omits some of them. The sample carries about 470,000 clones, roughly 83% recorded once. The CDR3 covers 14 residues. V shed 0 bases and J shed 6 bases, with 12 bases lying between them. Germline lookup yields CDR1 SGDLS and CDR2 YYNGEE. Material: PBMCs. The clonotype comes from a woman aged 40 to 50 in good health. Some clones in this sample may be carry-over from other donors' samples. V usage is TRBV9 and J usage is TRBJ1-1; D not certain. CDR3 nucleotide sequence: TGTGCCAGCAGCGTAGGGTTAGGGAGGCCTGAAGCTTTCTTT. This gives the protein CASSVGLGRPEAFF.